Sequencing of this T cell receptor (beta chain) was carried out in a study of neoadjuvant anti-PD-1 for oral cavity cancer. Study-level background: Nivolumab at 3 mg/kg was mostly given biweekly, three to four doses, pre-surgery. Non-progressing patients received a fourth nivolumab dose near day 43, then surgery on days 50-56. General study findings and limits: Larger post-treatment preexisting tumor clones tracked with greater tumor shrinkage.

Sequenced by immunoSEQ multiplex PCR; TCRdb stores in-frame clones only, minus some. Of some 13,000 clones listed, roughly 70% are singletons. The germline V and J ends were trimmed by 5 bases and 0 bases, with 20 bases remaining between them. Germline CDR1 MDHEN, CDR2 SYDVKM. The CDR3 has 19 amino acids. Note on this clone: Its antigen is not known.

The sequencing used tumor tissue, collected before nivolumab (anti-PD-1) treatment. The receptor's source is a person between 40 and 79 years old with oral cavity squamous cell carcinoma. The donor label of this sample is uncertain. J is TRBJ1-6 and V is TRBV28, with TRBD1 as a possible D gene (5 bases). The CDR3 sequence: CASSGPGERQSSYNSPLHF. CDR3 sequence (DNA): TGTGCCAGCAGTGGGCCGGGGGAGCGTCAGAGCTCCTATAATTCACCCCTCCACTTT.